The rows below give T cell receptor beta chains drawn from one sample of a study of shared clonotypes between healthy human individuals. Clones were sequenced by immunoSEQ multiplex PCR, and TCRdb holds only the in-frame ones, with some missing. Here the sample spans about 2.3 million clones, about 90% being singletons. The sequencing input was naive CD4+ T cells from PBMCs. Every receptor here comes from a young man in good health. Some clones in this sample may be carry-over from other donors' samples. CDR3s include the opening cysteine and the closing phenylalanine or tryptophan. Each record gives: clone size, D gene, J gene, V gene, CDR3 protein, CDR3 DNA. A D gene is named only where the DNA matches it firmly. Only some rows state a clone size, as once, few, many or a class for expanded clones.

clone size: -; D gene: -; J gene: TRBJ2-7; V gene: TRBV18; CDR3 protein: CASSPRSGAAYEQYF; CDR3 DNA: TGTGCCAGCTCACCCAGGTCAGGGGCAGCCTACGAGCAGTACTTC
clone size: -; D gene: -; J gene: TRBJ2-7; V gene: TRBV5-1; CDR3 protein: CASSVRGGGSYEQYF; CDR3 DNA: TGCGCCAGCAGCGTCAGGGGGGGTGGCTCCTACGAGCAGTACTTC
clone size: -; D gene: -; J gene: TRBJ1-5; V gene: TRBV18; CDR3 protein: CASSPGREHRPQHF; CDR3 DNA: TGTGCCAGCTCACCAGGCAGGGAACACCGGCCCCAGCATTTT
clone size: -; D gene: TRBD2; J gene: TRBJ2-1; V gene: TRBV7-2; CDR3 protein: CASSLLAGGGGYKRNEQFF; CDR3 DNA: TGTGCCAGCAGCCTACTAGCGGGAGGAGGGGGGTACAAGAGGAATGAGCAGTTCTTC
clone size: -; D gene: -; J gene: TRBJ1-4; V gene: TRBV19; CDR3 protein: CASSPYEPREKLFF; CDR3 DNA: TGTGCCAGTAGTCCCTACGAACCCAGAGAAAAACTGTTTTTT
clone size: -; D gene: -; J gene: TRBJ1-3; V gene: TRBV27; CDR3 protein: CASSLMDKGPIYF; CDR3 DNA: TGTGCCAGCAGTTTAATGGACAAGGGACCCATATATTTT
clone size: -; D gene: TRBD1; J gene: TRBJ2-3; V gene: TRBV11-2; CDR3 protein: CASITTGGSDTQYF; CDR3 DNA: TGTGCCAGCATCACGACAGGGGGATCGGATACGCAGTATTTT
clone size: -; D gene: -; J gene: TRBJ2-5; V gene: TRBV7-9; CDR3 protein: CASSQGTQETQYF; CDR3 DNA: TGTGCCAGCAGCCAGGGGACCCAAGAGACCCAGTACTTC
clone size: -; D gene: TRBD2; J gene: TRBJ2-7; V gene: TRBV7-2; CDR3 protein: CASSWGLAGGSVAYEQYF; CDR3 DNA: TGTGCCAGCAGCTGGGGACTAGCGGGAGGTAGCGTGGCCTACGAGCAGTACTTC
clone size: -; D gene: -; J gene: TRBJ2-1; V gene: TRBV6-5; CDR3 protein: CASSSRLAGVKQFF; CDR3 DNA: TGTGCCAGCAGTTCGAGGCTAGCAGGGGTAAAGCAGTTCTTC
clone size: -; D gene: TRBD1; J gene: TRBJ2-2; V gene: TRBV7-9; CDR3 protein: CASSSDRDTGELFF; CDR3 DNA: TGTGCCAGCAGCTCGGACAGGGACACCGGGGAGCTGTTTTTT
clone size: -; D gene: -; J gene: TRBJ2-1; V gene: TRBV6-1; CDR3 protein: CASSAGTGSYNEQFF; CDR3 DNA: TGTGCCAGCAGCGCCGGGACGGGCTCCTACAATGAGCAGTTCTTC
clone size: -; D gene: -; J gene: TRBJ2-3; V gene: TRBV4-1; CDR3 protein: CASSQEPIAVTQYF; CDR3 DNA: TGCGCCAGCAGCCAAGAACCGATAGCGGTTACGCAGTATTTT
clone size: -; D gene: -; J gene: TRBJ2-2; V gene: TRBV18; CDR3 protein: CASSAGILPTGELFF; CDR3 DNA: TGTGCCAGCTCCGCCGGGATCTTACCGACCGGGGAGCTGTTTTTT
clone size: -; D gene: TRBD1; J gene: TRBJ2-7; V gene: TRBV27; CDR3 protein: CASRGRTGGEQYF; CDR3 DNA: TGTGCCAGCAGGGGCCGGACAGGGGGCGAGCAGTACTTC
clone size: -; D gene: TRBD2; J gene: TRBJ2-3; V gene: TRBV12-5; CDR3 protein: CASGLAGGRTDTQYF; CDR3 DNA: TGTGCTAGTGGTTTAGCGGGAGGGCGAACAGATACGCAGTATTTT
clone size: -; D gene: -; J gene: TRBJ2-1; V gene: TRBV10-3; CDR3 protein: CAISEGSPRGNEQFF; CDR3 DNA: TGTGCCATCAGTGAGGGCTCGCCGCGGGGCAATGAGCAGTTCTTC
clone size: -; D gene: TRBD1; J gene: TRBJ1-4; V gene: TRBV10-2; CDR3 protein: CASSNRGEANEKLFF; CDR3 DNA: TGCGCCAGCAGTAACAGGGGAGAAGCTAATGAAAAACTGTTTTTT
clone size: -; D gene: -; J gene: TRBJ2-1; V gene: TRBV11-3; CDR3 protein: CASSLEFTAEQFF; CDR3 DNA: TGTGCCAGCAGCTTAGAATTTACAGCCGAGCAGTTCTTC
clone size: -; D gene: -; J gene: TRBJ2-2; V gene: TRBV9; CDR3 protein: CASSPRGGITGELFF; CDR3 DNA: TGTGCCAGCAGCCCCAGGGGGGGAATCACCGGGGAGCTGTTTTTT
clone size: -; D gene: TRBD1; J gene: TRBJ2-6; V gene: TRBV2; CDR3 protein: CASNRDRRPSGANVLTF; CDR3 DNA: TGTGCCAGCAACCGGGACAGGCGGCCCTCTGGGGCCAACGTCCTGACTTTC
clone size: -; D gene: TRBD2; J gene: TRBJ2-1; V gene: TRBV7-3; CDR3 protein: CASSLGSGRALNEQFF; CDR3 DNA: TGTGCCAGCAGCTTGGGTAGCGGGAGGGCCTTAAATGAGCAGTTCTTC
clone size: -; D gene: -; J gene: TRBJ1-1; V gene: TRBV7-9; CDR3 protein: CASSLAWTAKNTEAFF; CDR3 DNA: TGTGCCAGCAGCTTAGCATGGACAGCTAAAAACACTGAAGCTTTCTTT
clone size: -; D gene: TRBD2; J gene: TRBJ2-1; V gene: TRBV27; CDR3 protein: CASSSRPPTSGLPNEQFF; CDR3 DNA: TGTGCCAGCAGCTCAAGGCCCCCTACTAGCGGACTACCCAATGAGCAGTTCTTC
clone size: -; D gene: TRBD1; J gene: TRBJ1-2; V gene: TRBV7-9; CDR3 protein: CASRGTGGDYGYTF; CDR3 DNA: TGTGCCAGCAGAGGGACAGGGGGCGACTATGGCTACACCTTC
clone size: -; D gene: -; J gene: TRBJ1-5; V gene: TRBV6-1; CDR3 protein: CASSPPGGNQPQHF; CDR3 DNA: TGTGCCAGCAGTCCCCCAGGGGGCAATCAGCCCCAGCATTTT
clone size: once; D gene: -; J gene: TRBJ1-5; V gene: TRBV7-9; CDR3 protein: CASSSLGGQPQHF; CDR3 DNA: TGTGCCAGCAGCTCCTTAGGGGGACAGCCCCAGCATTTT
clone size: -; D gene: TRBD1; J gene: TRBJ2-7; V gene: TRBV6-6; CDR3 protein: CASGPGTGSYEQYF; CDR3 DNA: TGTGCCAGCGGGCCCGGGACAGGGTCCTACGAGCAGTACTTC
clone size: -; D gene: TRBD2; J gene: TRBJ2-7; V gene: TRBV7-3; CDR3 protein: CASSLSPSGSTYEQYF; CDR3 DNA: TGTGCCAGCAGCTTAAGTCCTAGCGGGAGTACCTACGAGCAGTACTTC
clone size: -; D gene: TRBD2; J gene: TRBJ2-1; V gene: TRBV29-1; CDR3 protein: CSVEEGGSGNEQFF; CDR3 DNA: TGCAGCGTTGAAGAGGGCGGGAGCGGGAATGAGCAGTTCTTC
clone size: -; D gene: -; J gene: TRBJ1-4; V gene: TRBV7-2; CDR3 protein: CASSLVSRVGTNEKLFF; CDR3 DNA: TGTGCCAGCAGCTTAGTTTCCAGGGTGGGAACTAATGAAAAACTGTTTTTT
clone size: -; D gene: -; J gene: TRBJ2-5; V gene: TRBV2; CDR3 protein: CASSEEQGGTQYF; CDR3 DNA: TGTGCCAGCAGTGAGGAGCAGGGAGGGACCCAGTACTTC
clone size: -; D gene: -; J gene: TRBJ2-7; V gene: TRBV6-6; CDR3 protein: CASSYTRQVSYEQYF; CDR3 DNA: TGTGCCAGCAGTTACACTCGACAGGTGTCCTACGAGCAGTACTTC
clone size: -; D gene: TRBD1; J gene: TRBJ2-7; V gene: TRBV30; CDR3 protein: CAWSGQGDEQYF; CDR3 DNA: TGTGCCTGGAGCGGACAGGGGGACGAGCAGTACTTC
clone size: -; D gene: TRBD2; J gene: TRBJ2-1; V gene: TRBV9; CDR3 protein: CASSSGLAGFYNEQFF; CDR3 DNA: TGTGCCAGCAGCTCCGGACTAGCGGGGTTCTACAATGAGCAGTTCTTC
clone size: -; D gene: -; J gene: TRBJ1-3; V gene: TRBV7-6; CDR3 protein: CASSLILVPGNTIYF; CDR3 DNA: TGTGCCAGCAGCTTAATTCTAGTTCCTGGAAACACCATATATTTT
clone size: once; D gene: -; J gene: TRBJ2-3; V gene: TRBV7-3; CDR3 protein: CASNCNRRFRDTQYF; CDR3 DNA: TGTGCCAGCAACTGTAATAGGCGGTTTCGGGATACGCAGTATTTT
clone size: -; D gene: TRBD1; J gene: TRBJ1-3; V gene: TRBV6-1; CDR3 protein: CASRTGTGGNTIYF; CDR3 DNA: TGTGCCAGCAGAACCGGGACAGGAGGAAACACCATATATTTT
clone size: -; D gene: -; J gene: TRBJ2-2; V gene: TRBV30; CDR3 protein: CARSDSSTGELFF; CDR3 DNA: TGTGCCCGAAGTGACAGCTCCACCGGGGAGCTGTTTTTT
clone size: -; D gene: -; J gene: TRBJ1-1; V gene: TRBV4-2; CDR3 protein: CASSQETGTEAFF; CDR3 DNA: TGTGCCAGCAGCCAAGAAACAGGGACTGAAGCTTTCTTT
clone size: -; D gene: TRBD2; J gene: TRBJ2-7; V gene: TRBV11-2; CDR3 protein: CASSLGGLAGGGYEQYF; CDR3 DNA: TGTGCCAGCAGCTTGGGGGGACTAGCGGGAGGAGGCTACGAGCAGTACTTC
clone size: -; D gene: TRBD2; J gene: TRBJ2-1; V gene: TRBV5-1; CDR3 protein: CASSLVRLAGVEEQFF; CDR3 DNA: TGCGCCAGCAGCTTGGTTAGACTAGCGGGAGTAGAAGAGCAGTTCTTC
clone size: -; D gene: TRBD1; J gene: TRBJ1-5; V gene: TRBV6-1; CDR3 protein: CASRRDRVNQPQHF; CDR3 DNA: TGTGCCAGCAGGAGGGACAGGGTCAATCAGCCCCAGCATTTT
clone size: -; D gene: -; J gene: TRBJ1-1; V gene: TRBV9; CDR3 protein: CASSARQERYWTGSNTEAFF; CDR3 DNA: TGTGCCAGCAGCGCTCGCCAGGAGAGATACTGGACGGGGAGCAACACTGAAGCTTTCTTT
clone size: once; D gene: -; J gene: TRBJ2-2; V gene: TRBV9; CDR3 protein: CASSSTPRANTGELFF; CDR3 DNA: TGTGCCAGCAGCTCAACCCCCAGGGCGAACACCGGGGAGCTGTTTTTT
clone size: -; D gene: TRBD1; J gene: TRBJ2-3; V gene: TRBV10-2; CDR3 protein: CASSEDRVKTDTQYF; CDR3 DNA: TGCGCCAGCAGTGAGGACAGGGTCAAGACAGATACGCAGTATTTT
clone size: few; D gene: -; J gene: TRBJ2-2; V gene: TRBV5-1; CDR3 protein: CASGASSGPRELFF; CDR3 DNA: TGCGCCAGCGGGGCCTCGTCAGGTCCACGGGAGCTGTTTTTT
clone size: few; D gene: -; J gene: TRBJ1-2; V gene: TRBV30; CDR3 protein: CAWSVLRSDGYTF; CDR3 DNA: TGTGCCTGGAGTGTCTTACGGTCCGATGGCTACACCTTC